A selection of T cell receptor beta chains follows, all from one sample in a study of shared clonotypes between healthy human individuals. The data were produced by immunoSEQ multiplex PCR, yet TCRdb's version contains in-frame clones alone and is incomplete. The table lists around 980,000 clones, around 78% of them singletons, with roughly 0.65% in the top ten. Sample: memory CD4+ T cells from PBMCs. These TCRs come from a man younger than 35 in good health. Some clones in this sample may be carry-over from other donors' samples. CDR3s leave out the opening cysteine and the closing phenylalanine or tryptophan. A D gene is named only where the DNA matches it firmly.

J: TRBJ2-2
V: TRBV7-3
D: TRBD2
CDR3: ASSLTSGSTGELF

J: TRBJ1-2
V: TRBV25-1
D: NA
CDR3: ASMMGGRGFLTYGYT

J: TRBJ2-3
V: TRBV27
D: NA
CDR3: ASSASGAVVTDTQY

J: TRBJ2-7
V: TRBV6-1
D: TRBD1
CDR3: ASSVGQRNEQY

J: TRBJ2-2
V: TRBV7-8
D: NA
CDR3: ASSLRAERRNTGELF

J: TRBJ1-5
V: TRBV28
D: TRBD1
CDR3: ASSSPGQMNQPQH

J: TRBJ2-6
V: TRBV18
D: NA
CDR3: ASSRTRGSGANVLT

J: TRBJ2-1
V: TRBV11-2
D: NA
CDR3: ASSRASRINNEQF

J: TRBJ1-1
V: TRBV5-1
D: NA
CDR3: ASTRGVDTEAF

J: TRBJ2-7
V: TRBV6-1
D: NA
CDR3: ASSEAWITGYEQY

J: TRBJ1-1
V: TRBV2
D: NA
CDR3: ASILDTNTEAF

J: TRBJ2-2
V: TRBV6-6
D: TRBD1
CDR3: ASRVQGAVNTGELF

J: TRBJ1-4
V: TRBV28
D: NA
CDR3: ASSFAGALTNEKLF

J: TRBJ1-2
V: TRBV28
D: NA
CDR3: AVGRANYGYT

J: TRBJ1-1
V: TRBV29-1
D: NA
CDR3: SVGGSTEAF

J: TRBJ2-3
V: TRBV5-1
D: TRBD1
CDR3: ASSFDSTGVGTDTQY

J: TRBJ2-3
V: TRBV28
D: NA
CDR3: ASSYTNTDTQY

J: TRBJ1-2
V: TRBV9
D: TRBD1
CDR3: ASSVGDRERYGYT

J: TRBJ2-7
V: TRBV4-2
D: NA
CDR3: ASSQVGGGGITYEQY

J: TRBJ2-7
V: TRBV5-1
D: NA
CDR3: ASSNDREQY

J: TRBJ1-1
V: TRBV5-1
D: TRBD1
CDR3: ASSRDSQNTEAF

J: TRBJ2-1
V: TRBV15
D: TRBD1
CDR3: ATSRTGVVGEPSYNEQF

J: TRBJ2-3
V: TRBV29-1
D: NA
CDR3: TGWAGTDTQY

J: TRBJ1-4
V: TRBV14
D: NA
CDR3: ASSHRGGLQKLF

J: TRBJ2-7
V: TRBV11-1
D: TRBD2
CDR3: ASSSRTSGATIEQY

J: TRBJ1-4
V: TRBV28
D: TRBD1
CDR3: ASNGQGWEKLF

J: TRBJ1-5
V: TRBV6-5
D: NA
CDR3: ASSFQGGDQPQH

J: TRBJ2-4
V: TRBV6-5
D: NA
CDR3: ASSYILGGIQY

J: TRBJ1-2
V: TRBV7-2
D: TRBD1
CDR3: ASSFETNRGLSYGYT

J: TRBJ2-1
V: TRBV5-6
D: TRBD2
CDR3: ASSGGLAGEQF

J: TRBJ2-7
V: TRBV28
D: TRBD2
CDR3: ASSQGLAGAWRDEQY

J: TRBJ2-7
V: TRBV7-2
D: NA
CDR3: ASSVYYEQY

J: TRBJ1-2
V: TRBV18
D: TRBD1
CDR3: ASSPPGAGGFGYT

J: TRBJ2-3
V: TRBV10-3
D: TRBD1
CDR3: AIRPGQGAGRTDTQY

J: TRBJ2-1
V: TRBV11-2
D: TRBD2
CDR3: ASTWTSGTTAAQF

J: TRBJ1-2
V: TRBV19
D: NA
CDR3: ASSRGHAYGYT

J: TRBJ2-7
V: TRBV9
D: NA
CDR3: ASSAADTYEQY